These T cell receptor beta chains were read from a single sample in a study of T cell repertoires in cytomegalovirus infection. One entry per CDR3 protein, called by TCRdb with MiXCR from the reads. Of about a million distinct CDR3 sequences detected, about a third appear once; the ten largest clones hold over 10%. These receptors lack a known antigen. The sample was cultured CD8+ T cells from PBMCs, taken from culture after CMV antigen stimulation. These TCRs come from a human donor in good health (CMV status not recorded). Some clones in this sample may be carry-over from other donors' samples. Both conserved end residues are part of each CDR3. Each record gives: J gene, D gene, clone size, V gene, CDR3 protein, CDR3 DNA. A D gene is named only where the DNA matches it firmly. Clone size is shown for a subset of rows, as once, few, many or a class of expanded clone.

j_call: TRBJ2-1
d_call: TRBD2
clone_size: NA
v_call: TRBV28
cdr3_aa: CASKIAGGAYNEQFF
cdr3_nt: TGTGCCAGCAAGATAGCGGGGGGAGCCTACAATGAGCAGTTCTTC

j_call: TRBJ2-1
d_call: TRBD2
clone_size: NA
v_call: TRBV20-1
cdr3_aa: CSAGGSGGTYNEQFF
cdr3_nt: TGCAGTGCGGGAGGTAGCGGGGGAACCTACAATGAGCAGTTCTTC

j_call: TRBJ2-7
d_call: NA
clone_size: many
v_call: TRBV7-2
cdr3_aa: CASSLSRQGNREQYF
cdr3_nt: TGTGCCAGCAGCTTATCCAGGCAGGGGAATAGAGAGCAGTACTTC

j_call: TRBJ2-1
d_call: TRBD2
clone_size: few
v_call: TRBV6-4
cdr3_aa: CASSGLASPYNEQFF
cdr3_nt: TGTGCCAGCAGTGGACTAGCTAGCCCCTACAATGAGCAGTTCTTC

j_call: TRBJ1-1
d_call: NA
clone_size: NA
v_call: TRBV5-4
cdr3_aa: CASSLEGKGTEAFF
cdr3_nt: TGTGCCAGCAGCTTGGAGGGGAAGGGCACTGAAGCTTTCTTT

j_call: TRBJ2-7
d_call: NA
clone_size: few
v_call: TRBV6-8
cdr3_aa: CASSYPGIASHSGYEQYF
cdr3_nt: TGTGCCAGCAGTTACCCGGGGATCGCCTCCCATTCCGGCTACGAGCAGTACTTC

j_call: TRBJ1-4
d_call: NA
clone_size: NA
v_call: TRBV6-1
cdr3_aa: CASSELGGRVKNEKLFF
cdr3_nt: TGTGCCAGCAGTGAACTGGGGGGAAGGGTTAAAAATGAAAAACTGTTTTTT

j_call: TRBJ1-5
d_call: NA
clone_size: NA
v_call: TRBV19
cdr3_aa: CASSIVGWRQPQHF
cdr3_nt: TGTGCCAGTAGTATAGTAGGGTGGAGACAGCCCCAGCATTTT

j_call: TRBJ1-2
d_call: NA
clone_size: few
v_call: TRBV2
cdr3_aa: CASSEAPDFNYGYTF
cdr3_nt: TGTGCCAGCAGTGAAGCCCCGGATTTTAACTATGGCTACACCTTC

j_call: TRBJ1-1
d_call: TRBD1
clone_size: NA
v_call: TRBV6-1
cdr3_aa: CASSEVRQGSPEAFF
cdr3_nt: TGTGCCAGCAGTGAAGTGAGACAGGGGAGCCCTGAAGCTTTCTTT

j_call: TRBJ2-1
d_call: NA
clone_size: NA
v_call: TRBV6-6
cdr3_aa: CASSYSPQTGRIHNEQFF
cdr3_nt: TGTGCCAGCAGTTACTCCCCTCAGACAGGGAGGATCCACAATGAGCAGTTCTTC

j_call: TRBJ2-3
d_call: NA
clone_size: few
v_call: TRBV29-1
cdr3_aa: CSVVWPDRSSTDTQYF
cdr3_nt: TGCAGCGTTGTTTGGCCAGACAGGTCTAGCACAGATACGCAGTATTTT

j_call: TRBJ2-7
d_call: NA
clone_size: NA
v_call: TRBV6-1
cdr3_aa: CASRPPGRSYEQYF
cdr3_nt: TGTGCCAGCAGGCCACCGGGACGGTCCTACGAGCAGTACTTC

j_call: TRBJ1-1
d_call: NA
clone_size: many
v_call: TRBV7-2
cdr3_aa: CASSSDSFEAFF
cdr3_nt: TGTGCCAGCAGCTCGGACAGCTTTGAAGCTTTCTTT

j_call: TRBJ2-5
d_call: NA
clone_size: many
v_call: TRBV7-9
cdr3_aa: CASSFTSSETQYF
cdr3_nt: TGTGCCAGCAGCTTCACTAGTAGTGAGACCCAGTACTTC

j_call: TRBJ2-7
d_call: NA
clone_size: many
v_call: TRBV12-5
cdr3_aa: CASGEEGTYEQYF
cdr3_nt: TGTGCTAGTGGGGAGGAGGGAACCTACGAGCAGTACTTC